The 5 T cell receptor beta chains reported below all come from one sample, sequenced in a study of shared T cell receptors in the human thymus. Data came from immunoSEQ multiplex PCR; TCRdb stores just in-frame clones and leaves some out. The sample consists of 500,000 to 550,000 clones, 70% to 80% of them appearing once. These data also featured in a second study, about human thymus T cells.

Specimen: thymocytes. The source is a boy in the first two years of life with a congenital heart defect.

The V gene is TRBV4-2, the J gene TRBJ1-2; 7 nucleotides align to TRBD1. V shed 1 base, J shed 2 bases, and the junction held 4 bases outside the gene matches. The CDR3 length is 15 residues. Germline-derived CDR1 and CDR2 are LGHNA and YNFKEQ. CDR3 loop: CASSQGRGQNYGYTF. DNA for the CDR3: TGTGCCAGCAGCCAAGGTAGGGGGCAGAACTATGGCTACACCTTC.

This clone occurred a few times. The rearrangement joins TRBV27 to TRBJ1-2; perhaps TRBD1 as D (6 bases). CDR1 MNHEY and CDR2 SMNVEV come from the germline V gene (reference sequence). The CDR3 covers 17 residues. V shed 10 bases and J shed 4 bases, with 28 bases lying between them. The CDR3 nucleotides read TGTGCCACCCCGAAAGGGGAAATCACTCAGGGGAGCTATGGCTACACCTTC. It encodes CATPKGEITQGSYGYTF.

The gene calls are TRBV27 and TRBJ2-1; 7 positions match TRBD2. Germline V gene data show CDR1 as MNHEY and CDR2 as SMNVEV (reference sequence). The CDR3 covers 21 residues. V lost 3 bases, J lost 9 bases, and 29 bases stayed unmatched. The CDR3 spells CASSLEWGRVRPGATPGEQFF. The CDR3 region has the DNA TGTGCCAGCAGTTTGGAGTGGGGGAGGGTACGACCTGGGGCAACACCAGGTGAGCAGTTCTTC.

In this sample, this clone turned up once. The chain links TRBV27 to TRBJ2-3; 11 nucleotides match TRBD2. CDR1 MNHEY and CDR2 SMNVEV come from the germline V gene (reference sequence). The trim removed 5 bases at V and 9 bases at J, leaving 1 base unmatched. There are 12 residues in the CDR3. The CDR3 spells CASSPSGGTQYF. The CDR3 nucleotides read TGTGCCAGCAGTCCTAGCGGGGGGACGCAGTATTTT.

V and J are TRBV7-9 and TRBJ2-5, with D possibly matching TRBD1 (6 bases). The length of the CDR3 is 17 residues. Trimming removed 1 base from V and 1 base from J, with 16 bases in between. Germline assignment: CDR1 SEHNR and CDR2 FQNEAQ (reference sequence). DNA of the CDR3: TGTGCCAGCAGCTTAGGCCCTTTGGGGGCCCTCCAAGAGACCCAGTACTTC. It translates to CASSLGPLGALQETQYF.